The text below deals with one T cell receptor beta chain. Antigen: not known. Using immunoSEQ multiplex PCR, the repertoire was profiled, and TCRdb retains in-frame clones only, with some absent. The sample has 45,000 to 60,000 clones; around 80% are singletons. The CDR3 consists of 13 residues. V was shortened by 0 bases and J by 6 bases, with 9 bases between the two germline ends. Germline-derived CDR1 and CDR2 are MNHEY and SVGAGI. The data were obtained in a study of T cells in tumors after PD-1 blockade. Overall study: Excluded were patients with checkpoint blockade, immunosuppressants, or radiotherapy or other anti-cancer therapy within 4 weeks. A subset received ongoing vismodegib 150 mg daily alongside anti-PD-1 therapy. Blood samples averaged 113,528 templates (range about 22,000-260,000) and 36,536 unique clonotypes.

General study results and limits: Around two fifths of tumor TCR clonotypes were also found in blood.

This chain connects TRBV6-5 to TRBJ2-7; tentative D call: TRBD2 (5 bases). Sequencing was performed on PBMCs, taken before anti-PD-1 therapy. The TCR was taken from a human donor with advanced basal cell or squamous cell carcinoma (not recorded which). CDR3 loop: CASSYSAGGEQYF. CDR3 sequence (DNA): TGTGCCAGCAGTTACTCTGCCGGAGGCGAGCAGTACTTC.